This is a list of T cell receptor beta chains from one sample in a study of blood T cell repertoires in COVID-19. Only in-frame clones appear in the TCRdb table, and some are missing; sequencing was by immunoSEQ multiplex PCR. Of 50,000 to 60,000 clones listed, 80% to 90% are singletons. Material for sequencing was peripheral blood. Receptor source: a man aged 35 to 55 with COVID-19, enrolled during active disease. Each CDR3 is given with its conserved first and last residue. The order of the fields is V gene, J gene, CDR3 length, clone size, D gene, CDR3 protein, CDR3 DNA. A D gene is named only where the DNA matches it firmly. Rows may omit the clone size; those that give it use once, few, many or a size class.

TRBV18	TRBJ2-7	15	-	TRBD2	CASSPGTSKGYEQYF	TGTGCCAGCTCACCTGGGACTAGCAAGGGCTACGAGCAGTACTTC
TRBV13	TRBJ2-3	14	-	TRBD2	CASSLEAGGDTQYF	TGTGCCAGCAGCTTAGAAGCGGGGGGAGATACGCAGTATTTT
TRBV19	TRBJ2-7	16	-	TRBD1	CASSIRPGTGTYEQYF	TGTGCCAGTAGTATCCGACCCGGGACAGGGACCTACGAGCAGTACTTC
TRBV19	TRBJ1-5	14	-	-	CASSADIYYQPQHF	TGTGCCAGTAGTGCGGACATTTACTATCAGCCCCAGCATTTT
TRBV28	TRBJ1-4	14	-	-	CASSFGGADEKLFF	TGTGCCAGCAGTTTTGGGGGGGCGGATGAAAAACTGTTTTTT
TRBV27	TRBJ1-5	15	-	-	CASSLYATERGPQHF	TGTGCCAGCAGTTTATATGCGACCGAGCGAGGGCCCCAGCATTTT
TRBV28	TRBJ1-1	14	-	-	CASSWGEGNTEAFF	TGTGCCAGCAGTTGGGGTGAGGGTAACACTGAAGCTTTCTTT
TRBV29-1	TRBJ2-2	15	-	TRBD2	CSAALGAGGTGELFF	TGCAGCGCCGCGTTGGGAGCGGGAGGCACCGGGGAGCTGTTTTTT
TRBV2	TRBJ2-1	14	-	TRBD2	CASSTSGRGDEQFF	TGTGCCAGCTCGACTAGCGGGAGAGGGGATGAGCAGTTCTTC
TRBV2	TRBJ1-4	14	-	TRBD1	CASRGTATNEKLFF	TGTGCCAGCAGGGGGACAGCAACTAATGAAAAACTGTTTTTT
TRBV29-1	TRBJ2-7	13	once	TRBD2	CSVGAGLSYEQYF	TGCAGCGTTGGAGCGGGGCTTTCCTACGAGCAGTACTTC
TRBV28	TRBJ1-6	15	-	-	CASSFNQARNSPLHF	TGTGCCAGCAGTTTTAATCAGGCCCGAAATTCACCCCTCCACTTT
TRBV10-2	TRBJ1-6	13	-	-	CASKAVFNSPLHF	TGCGCCAGTAAAGCGGTCTTTAATTCACCCCTCCACTTT
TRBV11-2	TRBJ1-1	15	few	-	CASSLDLSRYTEAFF	TGTGCCAGCAGCTTAGATCTGAGCCGATACACTGAAGCTTTCTTT
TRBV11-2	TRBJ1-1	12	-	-	CASSLLEGTAFF	TGTGCCAGCAGCTTACTCGAGGGTACGGCTTTCTTT
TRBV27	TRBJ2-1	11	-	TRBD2	CASNGGGEQFF	TGTGCCAGCAATGGGGGGGGTGAGCAGTTCTTC
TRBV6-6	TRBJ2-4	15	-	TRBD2	CASSPGGLAKNIQYF	TGTGCCAGCAGTCCCGGGGGGTTAGCCAAAAACATTCAGTACTTC
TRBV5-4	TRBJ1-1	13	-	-	CASSRPAGTEAFF	TGTGCCAGCAGCCGGCCAGCGGGCACTGAAGCTTTCTTT
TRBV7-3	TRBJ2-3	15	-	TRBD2	CASSRVRGGTDTQYF	TGTGCCAGCAGCAGGGTGCGGGGGGGCACAGATACGCAGTATTTT
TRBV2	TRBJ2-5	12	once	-	CASSELAETQYF	TGTGCCAGCAGTGAACTAGCGGAGACCCAGTACTTC
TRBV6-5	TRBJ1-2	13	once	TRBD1	CASRDREVHGYTF	TGTGCCAGCAGAGACAGGGAAGTCCATGGCTACACCTTC
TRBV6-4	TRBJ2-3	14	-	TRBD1	CASSQDRGSDTQYF	TGTGCCAGCAGTCAAGACAGGGGGAGCGATACGCAGTATTTT
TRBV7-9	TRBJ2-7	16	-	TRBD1	CASSLVVGGPPYEQYF	TGTGCCAGCAGCTTAGTTGTAGGGGGCCCCCCCTACGAGCAGTACTTC
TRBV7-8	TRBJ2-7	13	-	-	CASSLGVTYEQYF	TGTGCCAGCAGCCTCGGAGTTACCTACGAGCAGTACTTC
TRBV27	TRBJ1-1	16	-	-	CASNILATGFNTEAFF	TGTGCCAGCAACATCCTCGCCACAGGGTTTAACACTGAAGCTTTCTTT
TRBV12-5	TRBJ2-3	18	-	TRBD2	CASGLVEVSGRTGDTQYF	TGTGCTAGTGGTTTGGTAGAGGTTAGCGGGAGAACGGGAGATACGCAGTATTTT
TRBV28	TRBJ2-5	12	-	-	CASSPTRETQYF	TGTGCCAGCAGCCCTACCCGGGAGACCCAGTACTTC
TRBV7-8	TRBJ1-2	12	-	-	CASSPYRDGYTF	TGTGCCAGCAGCCCGTACAGAGATGGCTACACCTTC
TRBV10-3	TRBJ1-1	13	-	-	CAISAGVNTEAFF	TGTGCCATCAGTGCAGGGGTGAACACTGAAGCTTTCTTT
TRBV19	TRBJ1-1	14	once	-	CASSPIGEATEAFF	TGTGCCAGTTCCCCGATAGGGGAGGCCACTGAAGCTTTCTTT
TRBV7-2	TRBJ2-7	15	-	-	CASSFYSGGAGEQYF	TGTGCCAGCAGCTTTTATTCTGGGGGGGCAGGGGAGCAGTACTTC
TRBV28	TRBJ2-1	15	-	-	CASSYRTGGLDEQFF	TGTGCCAGCAGTTATAGGACGGGGGGCCTCGATGAGCAGTTCTTC
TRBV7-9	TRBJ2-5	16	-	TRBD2	CASSHHGLADQETQYF	TGTGCCAGCAGCCACCACGGACTAGCCGATCAAGAGACCCAGTACTTC
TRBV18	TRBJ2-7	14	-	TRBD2	CASSPLAGSYEQYF	TGTGCCAGCTCACCATTAGCGGGCTCCTACGAGCAGTACTTC
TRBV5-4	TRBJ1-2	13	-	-	CASSSSTAYGYTF	TGTGCCAGCAGCTCTTCGACAGCGTATGGCTACACCTTC
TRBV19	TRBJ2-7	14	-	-	CASSMGASSREQYF	TGTGCCAGTAGTATGGGGGCCAGCTCTCGGGAGCAGTACTTC
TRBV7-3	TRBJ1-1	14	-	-	CASSFQPQATEAFF	TGTGCCAGCAGCTTCCAACCGCAAGCCACTGAAGCTTTCTTT
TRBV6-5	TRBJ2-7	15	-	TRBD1	CASSYRGQGAYEQYF	TGTGCCAGCAGTTACCGAGGACAGGGAGCCTACGAGCAGTACTTC
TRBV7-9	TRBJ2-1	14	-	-	CASSLAGDYNEQFF	TGTGCCAGCAGCTTAGCGGGAGATTACAATGAGCAGTTCTTC
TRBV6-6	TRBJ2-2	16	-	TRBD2	CASSYAAGAGTGELFF	TGTGCCAGCAGTTACGCAGCGGGAGCAGGAACCGGGGAGCTGTTTTTT